These 25 T cell receptor beta chains share one sample of origin, sequenced in a study of cytomegalovirus exposure and HLA in healthy donors. PCR employed 60 Vbeta and 13 Jbeta primers. Sequenced by immunoSEQ multiplex PCR; TCRdb stores in-frame clones only, minus some. The sample has 150,000 to 200,000 clones, around 80% seen once. Sequencing was done on a sample of PBMCs. The receptors come from a woman in her 30s in good health and CMV-seropositive.

The chain joins TRBV5-6 to TRBJ2-1; 9 bases align to TRBD2. CDR1 and CDR2 from the germline V gene are SGHDT and YYEEEE. This CDR3 has 15 residues. Losses at the gene ends were 3 bases for V and 9 bases for J; bases not matched to a gene: 10. The CDR3 here is CASSSGGGAYGEQFF. As DNA, the CDR3 is TGTGCCAGCAGCTCGGGCGGGGGGGCCTACGGTGAGCAGTTCTTC.

This sequence joins TRBV5-5 and TRBJ2-7; D is perhaps TRBD2 (6 bases). The germline V gene has CDR1 SGHKS and CDR2 YYEKEE (reference sequence). Trimming took 2 bases from V and 4 from J, leaving 16 bases between them. This CDR3 is built from 15 residues. The CDR3, as DNA: TGTGCCAGCAGCTTTTACCCCGGGGGTCGGTACGAGCAGTACTTC. It codes for CASSFYPGGRYEQYF.

The rearrangement joins TRBV2 to TRBJ1-2; TRBD1 aligns across 11 bases. Germline lookup yields CDR1 SNHLY and CDR2 FYNNEI. This CDR3 region has 13 residues. The V and J ends lost 7 bases and 3 bases, in that order; junction bases with no gene match: 1. Here the CDR3 DNA reads TGTGCCAGCACGGACAGGGGGCACTATGGCTACACCTTC. The encoded protein is CASTDRGHYGYTF.

The J gene is TRBJ1-1, the V gene TRBV20-1; unclear D gene. Germline assignment: CDR1 DFQATT and CDR2 SNEGSKA (reference sequence). Trimming took off 5 bases at V and 5 bases at J, with 9 bases between the two ends. The CDR3 loop spans 11 amino acids. CDR3 protein: CSAGTGTEAFF. The CDR3 DNA is TGCAGTGCTGGTACGGGAACTGAAGCTTTCTTT.

V usage is TRBV5-1 and J usage is TRBJ2-5; TRBD2 might be the D (5 bases). The CDR3 sequence is 13 residues long. Germline V CDR1 and CDR2: SGHRS, YFSETQ. V was shortened by 6 bases and J by 2 bases, with 11 bases between the two germline ends. The CDR3 DNA follows: TGCGCCAGCACCCCTAGGAGGCAAGAGACCCAGTACTTC. Translation gives CASTPRRQETQYF.

The gene calls are TRBV11-2 and TRBJ2-3, with TRBD2 identical over 11 bases. Per the germline V gene, CDR1 is SGHAT and CDR2 is FQNNGV. This CDR3 has 14 residues. The V gene end was trimmed by 8 bases and the J gene end by 1 base; junction bases not matched to a gene: 2. CDR3 DNA sequence: TGTGCCAGCTCGGGACTAGCGGGCACAGATACGCAGTATTTT. Residues: CASSGLAGTDTQYF.

The V call is TRBV9, the J call TRBJ2-1; TRBD2 aligns across 9 bases. Germline values: CDR1 SGDLS, CDR2 YYNGEE. The CDR3 extends over 16 amino acids. V dropped 4 bases and J dropped 4; count of bases not matched to a gene: 9. CDR3 DNA: TGTGCCAGCAGCACCGCCGGGACTAGCCTATACAATGAGCAGTTCTTC. Translated: CASSTAGTSLYNEQFF.

V is TRBV30 and J is TRBJ2-1; TRBD1 might be the D (6 bases). Trimming took off 0 bases at V and 5 bases at J, with 14 bases between the two ends. This CDR3 is 15 amino acids long. The germline CDR1 and CDR2 sequences are GTSNPN and SVGIG (reference sequence). In DNA form, the CDR3 reads TGTGCCTGGAGTGTAGGTGCAGGGGCTCACAATGAGCAGTTCTTC. Translation gives CAWSVGAGAHNEQFF.

This clone came up a few times. The CDR3 spells CASSEYLRTDSTDTQYF. The DNA of the CDR3 is TGTGCCAGCAGTGAATACTTACGGACAGACAGCACAGATACGCAGTATTTT. V gene TRBV25-1 combines with J gene TRBJ2-3; maybe TRBD1 (6 bases). There are 17 residues in the CDR3. Trimming removed 0 bases from V and 0 bases from J, with 13 bases in between. Germline V gives CDR1 MGHDK, CDR2 SYGVNS.

Only a few counts were recorded for this clone. The J gene is TRBJ2-3, the V gene TRBV7-2; TRBD2 matches at 7 bases. V lost 5 bases and J lost 14; bases outside the gene matches: 10. The CDR3 runs 12 residues. Germline V lookup: CDR1 SGHTA, CDR2 FQGNSA. CDR3: CASSQLASAPYF. The CDR3 DNA follows: TGTGCCAGCAGCCAACTAGCGTCGGCGCCGTATTTT.

The chain employs TRBV5-1 and TRBJ2-7; 12 bases match TRBD1. This CDR3 has 15 amino acids. Germline CDR1 is SGHRS and CDR2 is YFSETQ. Trimming cost V 4 bases and J 3 bases; bases outside gene matches: 5. The CDR3 DNA reads as TGCGCCAGCAGCCCGAGGGACAGGGGGCTCTACGAGCAGTACTTC. Amino acids: CASSPRDRGLYEQYF.

This clone appeared a few times. This chain links TRBV9 with TRBJ2-5, with a tentative D call TRBD2 (6 bases). Trimming cost V 4 bases and J 4 bases, with 17 bases left between them. CDR3 length: 15 amino acids. CDR1 and CDR2 (germline): SGDLS, YYNGEE. CDR3: CASSRGGLGGETQYF. The DNA for the CDR3 is TGTGCCAGCAGCAGAGGAGGGCTCGGTGGAGAGACCCAGTACTTC.

V is TRBV4-2 and J is TRBJ2-3; unclear D gene. Trimming left V 0 bases short and J 0 bases short, with 13 bases between. This CDR3 is built from 17 residues. Per the germline V gene, CDR1 is LGHNA and CDR2 is YNFKEQ. The CDR3 loop reads CASSQDVMVTSTDTQYF. CDR3 in DNA: TGTGCCAGCAGCCAAGATGTTATGGTGACTAGCACAGATACGCAGTATTTT.

V and J are TRBV4-2 and TRBJ2-3; D might be TRBD2 (7 bases). Germline assignment: CDR1 LGHNA and CDR2 YNFKEQ. This CDR3 is 16 amino acids long. Trimming removed 2 bases from V and 3 bases from J, with 15 bases in between. The CDR3 region has the DNA TGTGCCAGCAGCCAAATCGGGGGGCCCTTAACAGATACGCAGTATTTT. Its protein product is CASSQIGGPLTDTQYF.

This clone was recorded only once. The chain couples TRBV5-5 to TRBJ1-5; D might be TRBD1 (5 bases). Trimming removed 0 bases at V and 3 bases at J, with 13 bases between. Germline values: CDR1 SGHKS, CDR2 YYEKEE (reference sequence). CDR3 length: 16 amino acids. The CDR3 coding sequence is TGTGCCAGCAGCTTGGGTACAGGTGGCAACAATCAGCCCCAGCATTTT. As protein: CASSLGTGGNNQPQHF.

V usage is TRBV9 and J usage is TRBJ1-1, with D possibly TRBD1 on 6 matching bases. Germline assignment: CDR1 SGDLS and CDR2 YYNGEE. The CDR3 contains 14 residues. Trimming stripped 0 bases from V and 11 bases from J, with 17 bases between. The chain's CDR3 is CASSVGPGTSWAFF. CDR3 nucleotides: TGTGCCAGCAGCGTAGGTCCGGGGACATCGTGGGCTTTCTTT.

The rearrangement links TRBV6-6 to TRBJ2-3; TRBD1 aligns across 7 bases. The V gene end was trimmed by 6 bases and the J gene end by 3 bases; junction bases not matched to a gene: 9. Germline CDR1 MNHNY, CDR2 SVGAGI (reference sequence). This CDR3 has 15 residues. The CDR3 region has the DNA TGTGCCAGCAGCCGACAGGGCGATCCAACAGATACGCAGTATTTT. It specifies CASSRQGDPTDTQYF.

This chain connects TRBV27 to TRBJ2-1; maybe TRBD2 (6 bases). CDR1 and CDR2 from the germline V gene are MNHEY and SMNVEV (reference sequence). V was cut by 0 bases and J by 4 bases, with 25 bases left in between. This CDR3 is built from 20 residues. The CDR3 region is CASSLSWWKFKAEGYNEQFF. The CDR3, as DNA: TGTGCCAGCAGTTTATCTTGGTGGAAGTTCAAAGCGGAGGGGTACAATGAGCAGTTCTTC.

CDR3 loop: CASSLGLNSYNEQFF. In DNA form, the CDR3 reads TGTGCCAGCAGCTTAGGCCTTAACTCGTACAATGAGCAGTTCTTC. The J gene is TRBJ2-1, the V gene TRBV11-3, with no clear D. CDR1 SGHNT and CDR2 YENEEA come from the germline V gene. V lost 1 base, J lost 4 bases, and 11 bases lay in between. The CDR3 contains 15 residues.

The chain has TRBV6-5 and TRBJ2-7, with TRBD2 matching over 10 bases. Germline CDR1 and CDR2: MNHEY and SVGAGI. The CDR3 is 15 residues long. V was clipped by 7 bases and J by 6 bases; unmatched bases: 12. The CDR3 DNA reads as TGTGCCAGCACCACCTGGGGGCTAGCGGGAGTCGAGCAGTACTTC. Translating it yields CASTTWGLAGVEQYF.

This clone showed up just a few times. This chain uses TRBV2 with TRBJ2-4; TRBD1 aligns across 7 bases. Germline V lookup: CDR1 SNHLY, CDR2 FYNNEI. This CDR3 has 15 amino acids. Trimming took 6 bases from V and 0 from J; bases not matched to a gene: 5. The CDR3 sequence is CASRETGEAKNIQYF. DNA for the CDR3: TGTGCCAGCAGGGAAACAGGGGAAGCCAAAAACATTCAGTACTTC. The whole variable domain, filled in from reference TRBV2 and TRBJ2-4, reads EPEVTQTPSHQVTQMGQEVILRCVPISNHLYFYWYRQILGQKVEFLVSFYNNEISEKSEIFDDQFSVERPDGSNFTLKIRSTKLEDSAMYFCASRETGEAKNIQYFGAGTRLSVL.

The CDR3 sequence is CASSPWGDRANYGYTF. CDR3 nucleotide sequence: TGTGCCAGCAGCCCTTGGGGGGACAGGGCTAACTATGGCTACACCTTC. V and J are TRBV27 and TRBJ1-2; 9 nucleotides align to TRBD1. The V gene's germline CDR1 is MNHEY and CDR2 SMNVEV (reference sequence). V lost 6 bases, J lost 0 bases, and 8 bases stayed unmatched. This CDR3 has 16 amino acids.

The chain employs TRBV5-6 and TRBJ2-7, with D possibly TRBD2 on 5 matching bases. CDR1 and CDR2 from the germline V gene are SGHDT and YYEEEE. V dropped 0 bases and J dropped 3 bases, with 16 bases sitting between them. The CDR3 is 16 residues long. The CDR3 nucleotides read TGTGCCAGCAGCTTGGCTCACAGCGGAGCGATCTACGAGCAGTACTTC. Its protein product is CASSLAHSGAIYEQYF. Looking up the rest from reference TRBV5-6 and TRBJ2-7 gives the full variable domain: DAGVTQSPTHLIKTRGQQVTLRCSPKSGHDTVSWYQQALGQGPQFIFQYYEEEERQRGNFPDRFSGHQFPNYSSELNVNALLLGDSALYLCASSLAHSGAIYEQYFGPGTRLTVT.

The chain uses TRBV27 and TRBJ1-5; weak D call: TRBD1 (6 bases). The CDR3 contains 17 residues. Looked up from germline, CDR1 is MNHEY and CDR2 is SMNVEV (reference sequence). Trimming stripped 4 bases from V and 0 bases from J, with 16 bases between. The CDR3 DNA is TGTGCCAGCAGTTCTACCCAGACAGGATATAGCAATCAGCCCCAGCATTTT. Translated, it gives CASSSTQTGYSNQPQHF.

The chain recombines TRBV6-1 with TRBJ1-1, with D tentatively TRBD1 (6 bases). The CDR3 totals 14 residues. The germline V and J ends were trimmed by 6 bases and 6 bases, with 17 bases remaining between them. From germline, CDR1 is MNHNS and CDR2 SASEGT. The CDR3 sequence: CASSRTQGRSEAFF. In DNA, the CDR3 is TGTGCCAGCAGCCGCACACAGGGTAGATCTGAAGCTTTCTTT.